This TCR beta chain was identified in a study of T cells after yellow fever vaccination. One entry per CDR3 protein, called by TCRdb with MiXCR from the 5' RACE reads. This table has about 300,000 distinct CDR3 sequences, approximately 10% appearing once. This clonotype has a count of ten or more. CDR1 is DFQATT and CDR2 is SNEGSKA in the germline V gene (reference sequence). V was pared by 1 base and J by 6 bases, with 18 bases between. The CDR3 has 15 amino acids. The V gene is TRBV20-1, the J gene TRBJ1-2, with a tentative D call TRBD1 (6 bases). Here the sequenced sample was CD4+ T cells sorted from PBMCs, taken 5 days after the yellow fever booster vaccination. This receptor was obtained from a young man who received the YFV17D yellow fever vaccine. CDR3 sequence reads: CSARGADTGSDGYTF. CDR3 DNA: TGCAGTGCTAGAGGGGCGGACACAGGGTCGGATGGCTACACCTTC.